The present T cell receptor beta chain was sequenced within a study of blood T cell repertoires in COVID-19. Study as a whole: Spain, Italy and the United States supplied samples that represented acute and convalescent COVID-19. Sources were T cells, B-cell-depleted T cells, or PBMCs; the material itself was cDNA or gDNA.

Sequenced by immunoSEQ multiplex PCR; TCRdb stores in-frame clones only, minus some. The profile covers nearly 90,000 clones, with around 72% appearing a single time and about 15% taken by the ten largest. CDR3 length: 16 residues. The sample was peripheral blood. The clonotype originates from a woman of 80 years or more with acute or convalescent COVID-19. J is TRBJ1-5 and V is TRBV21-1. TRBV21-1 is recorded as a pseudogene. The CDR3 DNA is TGTGCCAGCAGCAAAGTGGAGGTAAGGGTGGGTCAGCCCCAGCATTTT. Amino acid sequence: CASSKVEVRVGQPQHF.